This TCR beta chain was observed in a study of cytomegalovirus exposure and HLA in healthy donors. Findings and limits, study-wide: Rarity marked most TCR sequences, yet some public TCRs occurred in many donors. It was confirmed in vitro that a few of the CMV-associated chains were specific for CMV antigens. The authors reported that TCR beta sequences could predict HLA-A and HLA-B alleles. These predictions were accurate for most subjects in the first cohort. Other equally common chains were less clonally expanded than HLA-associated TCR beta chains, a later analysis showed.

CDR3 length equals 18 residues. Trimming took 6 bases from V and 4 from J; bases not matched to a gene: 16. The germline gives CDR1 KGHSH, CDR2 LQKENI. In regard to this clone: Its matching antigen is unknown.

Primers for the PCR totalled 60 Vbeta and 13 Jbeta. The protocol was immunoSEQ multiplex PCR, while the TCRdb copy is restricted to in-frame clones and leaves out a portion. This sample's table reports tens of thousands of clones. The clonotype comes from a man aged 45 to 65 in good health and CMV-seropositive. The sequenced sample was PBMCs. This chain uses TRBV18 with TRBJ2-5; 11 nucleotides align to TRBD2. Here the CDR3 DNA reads TGTGCCAGCTCCCCGCCCTCGCTTACTAGCGGGAGAGGAGAGACCCAGTACTTC. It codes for CASSPPSLTSGRGETQYF.